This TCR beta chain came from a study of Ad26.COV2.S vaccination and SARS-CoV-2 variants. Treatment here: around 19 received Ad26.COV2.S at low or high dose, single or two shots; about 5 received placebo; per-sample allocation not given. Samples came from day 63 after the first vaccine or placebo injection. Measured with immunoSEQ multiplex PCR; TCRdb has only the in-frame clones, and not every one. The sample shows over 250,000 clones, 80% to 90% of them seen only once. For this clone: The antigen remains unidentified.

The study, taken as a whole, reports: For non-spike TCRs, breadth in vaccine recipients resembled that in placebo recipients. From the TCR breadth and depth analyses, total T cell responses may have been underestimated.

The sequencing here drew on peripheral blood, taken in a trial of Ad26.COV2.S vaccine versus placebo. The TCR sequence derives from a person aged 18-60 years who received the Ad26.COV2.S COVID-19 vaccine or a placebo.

The CDR3 reads CASSQELFYEQYF. The DNA of the CDR3 is TGTGCCAGCAGCCAAGAACTGTTCTACGAGCAGTACTTC. This chain uses TRBV3-1 (or the pseudogene TRBV3-2) with TRBJ2-7; D is unresolved. Germline CDR1 is LGHDT and CDR2 is YNNKEL (reference sequence). Trimming cost V 0 bases and J 3 bases, with 6 bases left between them. CDR3 length equals 13 residues.